This TCR beta chain was recorded in a study of cytomegalovirus exposure and HLA in healthy donors. Healthy bone marrow donors made up the cohort. In this sample, this clone turned up once. The PCR was carried out with 60 Vbeta primers and 13 Jbeta primers. The protocol was immunoSEQ multiplex PCR, while the TCRdb copy is restricted to in-frame clones and leaves out a portion. This sample has fewer than 200,000 clones, with around 80% found just once. Source material: PBMCs. This receptor was obtained from a girl aged 5-17 years in good health and CMV-seropositive.

For the CDR3, the DNA is TGTGCCAGCACCCCTCCGGGCCTCCTCAGGGGAGAGACCCAGTACTTC. It codes for CASTPPGLLRGETQYF. This sequence joins TRBV7-9 and TRBJ2-5; D perhaps matches TRBD1 (6 bases). The germline gives CDR1 SEHNR, CDR2 FQNEAQ (reference sequence). The V end lost 7 bases, the J end lost 4 bases, and 22 bases lay between the germline ends. There are 16 residues in the CDR3. Together with reference TRBV7-9 and TRBJ2-5, the CDR3 gives the full variable domain: DTGVSQNPRHKITKRGQNVTFRCDPISEHNRLYWYRQTLGQGPEFLTYFQNEAQLEKSRLLSDRFSAERPKGSFSTLEIQRTEQGDSAMYLCASTPPGLLRGETQYFGPGTRLLVL.